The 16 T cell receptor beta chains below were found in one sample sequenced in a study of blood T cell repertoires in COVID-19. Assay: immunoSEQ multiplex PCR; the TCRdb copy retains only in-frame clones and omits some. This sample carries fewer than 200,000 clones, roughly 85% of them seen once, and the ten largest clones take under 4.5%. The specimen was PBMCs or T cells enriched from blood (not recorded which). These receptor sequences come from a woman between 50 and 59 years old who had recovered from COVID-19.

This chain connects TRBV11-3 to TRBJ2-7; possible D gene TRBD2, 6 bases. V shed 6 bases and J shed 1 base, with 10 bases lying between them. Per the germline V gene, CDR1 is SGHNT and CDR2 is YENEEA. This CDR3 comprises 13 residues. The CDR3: CASSYGSSYEQYV. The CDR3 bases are TGTGCCAGCAGTTACGGGAGTTCCTACGAGCAGTACGTC.

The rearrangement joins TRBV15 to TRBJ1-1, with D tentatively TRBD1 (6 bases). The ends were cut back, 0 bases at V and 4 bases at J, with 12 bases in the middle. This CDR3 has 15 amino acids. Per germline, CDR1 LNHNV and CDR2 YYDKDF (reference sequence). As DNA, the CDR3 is TGTGCCACCAGCAGAGAGGCGGGGGCAGTCACTGAAGCTTTCTTT. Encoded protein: CATSREAGAVTEAFF.

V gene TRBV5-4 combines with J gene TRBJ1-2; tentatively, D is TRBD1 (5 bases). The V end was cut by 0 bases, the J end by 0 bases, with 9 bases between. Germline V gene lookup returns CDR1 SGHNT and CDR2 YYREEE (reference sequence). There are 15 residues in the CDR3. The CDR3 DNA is TGTGCCAGCAGCTTGGACAGGTTAGCTAACTATGGCTACACCTTC. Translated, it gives CASSLDRLANYGYTF.

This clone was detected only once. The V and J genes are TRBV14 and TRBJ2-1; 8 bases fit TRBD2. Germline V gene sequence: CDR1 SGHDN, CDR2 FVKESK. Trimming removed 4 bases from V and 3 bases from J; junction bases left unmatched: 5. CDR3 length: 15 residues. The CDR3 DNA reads TGTGCCAGCAGCCCGGGACTAGGCTACTACAATGAGCAGTTCTTC. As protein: CASSPGLGYYNEQFF.

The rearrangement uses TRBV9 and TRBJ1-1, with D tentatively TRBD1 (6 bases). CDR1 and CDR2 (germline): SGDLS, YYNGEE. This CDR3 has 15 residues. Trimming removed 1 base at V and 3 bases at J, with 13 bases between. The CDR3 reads CASSVLVGADTEAFF. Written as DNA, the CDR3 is TGTGCCAGCAGCGTATTAGTGGGGGCGGACACTGAAGCTTTCTTT.

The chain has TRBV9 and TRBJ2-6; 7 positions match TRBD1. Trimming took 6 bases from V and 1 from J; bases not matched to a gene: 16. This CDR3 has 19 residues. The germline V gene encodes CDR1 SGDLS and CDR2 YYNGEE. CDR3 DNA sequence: TGTGCCAGCAACTCCCCCTGGGGGACAGTATCTTCTGGGGCCAACGTCCTGACTTTC. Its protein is CASNSPWGTVSSGANVLTF. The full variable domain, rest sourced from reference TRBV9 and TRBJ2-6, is DSGVTQTPKHLITATGQRVTLRCSPRSGDLSVYWYQQSLDQGLQFLIQYYNGEERAKGNILERFSAQQFPDLHSELNLSSLELGDSALYFCASNSPWGTVSSGANVLTFGAGSRLTVL.

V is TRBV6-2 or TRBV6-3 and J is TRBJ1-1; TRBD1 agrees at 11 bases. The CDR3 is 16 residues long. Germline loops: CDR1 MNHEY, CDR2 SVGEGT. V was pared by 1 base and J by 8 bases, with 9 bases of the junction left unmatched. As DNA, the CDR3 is TGTGCCAGCAGTTACTTAAGTCCCGGGACAGGGGGAGAAGCTTTCTTT. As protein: CASSYLSPGTGGEAFF.

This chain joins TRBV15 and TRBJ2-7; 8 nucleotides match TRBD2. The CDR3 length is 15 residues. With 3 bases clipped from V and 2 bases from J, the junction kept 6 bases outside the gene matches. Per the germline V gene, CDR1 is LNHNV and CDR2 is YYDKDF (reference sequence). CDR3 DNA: TGTGCCACCAGCAGTGGTCGGGGGGGGGCCTACGAGCAGTACGTC. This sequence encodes CATSSGRGGAYEQYV.

The CDR3 reads CASSLNKGGGIYNEQFF. The CDR3 DNA reads TGTGCCAGCAGTTTGAATAAGGGCGGGGGGATCTACAATGAGCAGTTCTTC. The chain links TRBV28 to TRBJ2-1, with TRBD2 matching 8 bases. Trimming took 3 bases from V and 3 from J; bases not matched to a gene: 10. This CDR3 contains 17 residues. Germline V gene lookup returns CDR1 MDHEN and CDR2 SYDVKM.

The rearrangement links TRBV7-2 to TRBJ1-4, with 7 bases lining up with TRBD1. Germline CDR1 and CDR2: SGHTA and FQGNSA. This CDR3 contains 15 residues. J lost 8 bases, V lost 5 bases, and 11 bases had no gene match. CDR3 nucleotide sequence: TGTGCCAGCAGCCGCACAGACAGGGTGGGGGAAAAACTGTTTTTT. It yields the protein CASSRTDRVGEKLFF.

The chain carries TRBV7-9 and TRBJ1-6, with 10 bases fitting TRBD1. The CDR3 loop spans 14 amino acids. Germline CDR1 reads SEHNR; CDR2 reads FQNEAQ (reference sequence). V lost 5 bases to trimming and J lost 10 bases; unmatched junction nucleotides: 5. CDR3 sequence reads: CASSHGQGGSPLHF. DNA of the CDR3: TGTGCCAGCAGCCACGGACAGGGGGGGTCACCCCTCCACTTT.

CDR3 loop: CASSLWSGDYGYTF. DNA for the CDR3: TGTGCCAGCAGCCTCTGGTCAGGGGACTATGGCTACACCTTC. The chain links TRBV28 to TRBJ1-2, with D perhaps TRBD1 (6 bases). With 6 bases removed from V and 3 bases from J, the gap between germline ends came to 14 bases. Germline assignment: CDR1 MDHEN and CDR2 SYDVKM. There are 14 residues in the CDR3.

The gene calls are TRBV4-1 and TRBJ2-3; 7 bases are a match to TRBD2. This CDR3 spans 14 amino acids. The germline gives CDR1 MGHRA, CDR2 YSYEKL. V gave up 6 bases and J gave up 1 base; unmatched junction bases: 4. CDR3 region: CASRTAGRTDTQYF. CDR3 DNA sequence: TGCGCCAGCAGGACAGCGGGACGCACAGATACGCAGTATTTT.

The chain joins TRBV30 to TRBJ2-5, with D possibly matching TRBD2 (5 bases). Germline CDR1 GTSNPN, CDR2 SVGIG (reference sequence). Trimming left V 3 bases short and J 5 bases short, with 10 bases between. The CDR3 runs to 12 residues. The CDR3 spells CAWRRVGETQYF. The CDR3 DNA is TGTGCCTGGAGGAGGGTTGGCGAGACCCAGTACTTC.

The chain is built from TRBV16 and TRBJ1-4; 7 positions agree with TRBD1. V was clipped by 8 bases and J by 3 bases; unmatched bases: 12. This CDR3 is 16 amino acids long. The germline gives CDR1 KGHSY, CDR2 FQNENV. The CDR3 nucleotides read TGTGCCAGCCGGGGCCAAGGGACAGTCCCTAATGAAAAACTGTTTTTT. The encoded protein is CASRGQGTVPNEKLFF.

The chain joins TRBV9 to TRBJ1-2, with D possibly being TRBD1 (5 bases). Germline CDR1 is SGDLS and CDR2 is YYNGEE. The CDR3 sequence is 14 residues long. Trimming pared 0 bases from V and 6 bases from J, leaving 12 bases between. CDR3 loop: CASSVVMDTDGYTF. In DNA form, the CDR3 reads TGTGCCAGCAGCGTAGTGATGGACACTGATGGCTACACCTTC.